Each of the 25 T cell receptor beta chains below was sequenced from the same sample in a study of sequential checkpoint blockade in melanoma. Described treatment: randomized to nivolumab then ipilimumab (arm A) or the reverse (arm B). The table came from immunoSEQ multiplex PCR; TCRdb's copy has only in-frame clones and leaves some out. Of about 6,100 clones listed, approximately 48% are singletons. Specimen: CD8+ T cells sorted from blood (inferred from file names), collected from a patient given nivolumab and ipilimumab in sequence. The receptors stem from a human patient with melanoma. Some clones in this sample may be carry-over from other donors' samples.

This chain uses TRBV7-8 with TRBJ1-4; 7 bases line up with TRBD1. Germline V lookup: CDR1 SGHVS, CDR2 FQNEAQ. This CDR3 has 16 amino acids. Trimming took 5 bases from V and 3 from J; bases not matched to a gene: 9. Written as DNA, the CDR3 is TGTGCCAGCAGCCCCCAGACAGGGTGGGCTAATGAAAAACTGTTTTTT. Translated: CASSPQTGWANEKLFF.

This chain joins TRBV5-6 and TRBJ2-7, with TRBD2 as a possible D gene (6 bases). The V gene's germline CDR1 is SGHDT and CDR2 YYEEEE. V was shortened by 2 bases and J by 1 base, with 13 bases between the two germline ends. The CDR3 has 15 residues. CDR3 nucleotides: TGTGCCAGCAGCTTACTAACGGGGGTGTCCTACGAGCAGTACTTC. Translating gives CASSLLTGVSYEQYF.

By proportion, this clone is large. This sequence joins TRBV28 and TRBJ1-1, with unresolved D. The V end lost 3 bases, the J end lost 5 bases, and 7 bases lay between the germline ends. This CDR3 has 12 residues. Per germline, CDR1 MDHEN and CDR2 SYDVKM. The CDR3 sequence: CASSLWETEAFF. The CDR3 DNA reads as TGTGCCAGCAGTTTGTGGGAGACTGAAGCTTTCTTT.

V gene TRBV7-9 combines with J gene TRBJ1-2; TRBD1 might be the D (5 bases). The CDR3 extends over 14 amino acids. V lost 3 bases and J 5 bases, leaving 13 bases between the germline ends. Germline CDR1 reads SEHNR; CDR2 reads FQNEAQ (reference sequence). CDR3 loop: CASSFGPGAYGYTF. DNA of the CDR3: TGTGCCAGCAGCTTCGGGCCTGGGGCTTATGGCTACACCTTC.

V and J are TRBV27 and TRBJ1-3; D unresolved. Trimming left V 4 bases short and J 2 bases short, with 12 bases between. This CDR3 contains 15 residues. Germline V gene sequence: CDR1 MNHEY, CDR2 SMNVEV (reference sequence). The CDR3 bases are TGTGCCAGCAGTTACCGACACGGGACTGGAAACACCATATATTTT. Its translation is CASSYRHGTGNTIYF.

V usage is TRBV4-2 and J usage is TRBJ2-7; D may be TRBD2 (5 bases). The CDR3 totals 15 residues. Trimming cost V 0 bases and J 4 bases, with 13 bases left between them. Germline V gene lookup returns CDR1 LGHNA and CDR2 YNFKEQ. The CDR3 spells CASSQDPGEAYEQYF. The CDR3 coding sequence is TGTGCCAGCAGCCAAGATCCCGGGGAAGCGTACGAGCAGTACTTC.

This chain uses TRBV7-9 with TRBJ1-4; D remains ambiguous. Germline loops: CDR1 SEHNR, CDR2 FQNEAQ (reference sequence). The CDR3 consists of 14 residues. Trimming stripped 5 bases from V and 5 bases from J, with 12 bases between. In DNA form, the CDR3 reads TGTGCCAGCAGCGCCCAGTCCTCCAATGAAAAACTGTTTTTT. As protein: CASSAQSSNEKLFF.

This clone has only a few counts. CDR3 in amino acids: CASSFRGREAFF. CDR3 in DNA: TGTGCCAGCAGCTTCAGGGGTCGAGAAGCTTTCTTT. The genes are TRBV11-2 and TRBJ1-1; tentatively, D is TRBD1 (6 bases). V lost 3 bases and J 8 bases, leaving 10 bases between the germline ends. Germline V CDR1 and CDR2: SGHAT, FQNNGV. The CDR3 loop spans 12 amino acids.

Only a few counts were recorded for this clone. For the CDR3, the DNA is TGTGCCAGTAGTGTGGGACAGGGGTTCTCCTACGAGCAGTACTTC. Residues: CASSVGQGFSYEQYF. J is TRBJ2-7 and V is TRBV19; TRBD1 agrees at 10 bases. The CDR3 extends over 15 amino acids. CDR1 LNHDA and CDR2 SQIVND come from the germline V gene (reference sequence). Trimming removed 5 bases from V and 0 bases from J; junction bases left unmatched: 4. The full variable domain, with the rest looked up from reference TRBV19 and TRBJ2-7, is DGGITQSPKYLFRKEGQNVTLSCEQNLNHDAMYWYRQDPGQGLRLIYYSQIVNDFQKGDIAEGYSVSREKKESFPLTVTSAQKNPTAFYLCASSVGQGFSYEQYFGPGTRLTVT.

This clone came up a few times. The V gene is TRBV7-2, the J gene TRBJ2-1; 9 nucleotides line up with TRBD2. The germline gives CDR1 SGHTA, CDR2 FQGNSA. The CDR3 length is 17 residues. Losses at the gene ends were 2 bases for V and 4 bases for J; bases not matched to a gene: 9. The CDR3 reads CASSLRGGGAAYNEQFF. CDR3 sequence (DNA): TGTGCCAGCAGCTTAAGGGGCGGGGGGGCGGCATACAATGAGCAGTTCTTC.

The V gene is TRBV11-2, the J gene TRBJ1-2, with a possible D match to TRBD1 (5 bases). Germline V CDR1 and CDR2: SGHAT, FQNNGV. V was cut by 6 bases and J by 3 bases, with 14 bases left in between. This CDR3 spans 14 amino acids. The CDR3 loop reads CASRGGSSDYGYTF. The CDR3 DNA is TGTGCCAGCAGGGGGGGGTCCTCTGACTATGGCTACACCTTC.

V usage is TRBV27 and J usage is TRBJ1-2, with 7 bases aligning to TRBD1. V shed 4 bases and J 4 bases; nucleotides not matched to a gene: 6. Per the germline V gene, CDR1 is MNHEY and CDR2 is SMNVEV (reference sequence). The CDR3 has 14 residues. In DNA form, the CDR3 reads TGTGCCAGCAGTTCCCCGGGACAGCCCTATGGCTACACCTTC. It translates to CASSSPGQPYGYTF.

By share of the sample, this clone is medium-sized. The identical CDR3 is also encoded by other nucleotide sequences in the sample. The rearrangement links TRBV6-5 to TRBJ2-7, with D perhaps matching TRBD2 (6 bases). CDR3 length: 11 amino acids. The V gene lost 5 bases and the J gene lost 4 bases, with 6 bases spanning the gap. Germline V gives CDR1 MNHEY, CDR2 SVGAGI. The CDR3 spells CASSAGYEQYF. For the CDR3, the DNA is TGTGCCAGCAGTGCGGGGTACGAGCAGTACTTC.

The sample holds a few counts of this clone. The rearrangement links TRBV9 to TRBJ1-5, with D tentatively TRBD1 (6 bases). Germline V lookup: CDR1 SGDLS, CDR2 YYNGEE. The CDR3 extends over 15 amino acids. Trimming pared 4 bases from V and 2 bases from J, leaving 13 bases between. The CDR3, as DNA: TGTGCCAGCAGCCGTCAGGGGTTCGGCAATCAGCCCCAGCATTTT. Translating it yields CASSRQGFGNQPQHF.

Only a few counts were recorded for this clone. The CDR3 DNA sequence: TGTGCCAGCAGCGCCGAGGGTTGGGGCACTGAAGCTTTCTTT. Its protein is CASSAEGWGTEAFF. This chain joins TRBV9 and TRBJ1-1; no firm D call. Germline V gene lookup returns CDR1 SGDLS and CDR2 YYNGEE. Trimming removed 3 bases from V and 4 bases from J, with 13 bases in between. This CDR3 has 14 amino acids.

About this clone: A much larger clonotype is one base distant, so this may be a read error. J is TRBJ1-1 and V is TRBV9, with TRBD1 matching 8 bases. CDR3 size: 13 residues. CDR1 is SGDLS, CDR2 YYNGEE, per germline. The ends lost 4 bases at V and 4 bases at J; junction bases unmatched: 3. CDR3 amino acids: CASSQGQGTEAFF. CDR3 nucleotides: TGTGCCAGCAGCCAAGGACAGGGCACTGAAGCTTTCTTT.

This clone was picked up a small number of times. The rearrangement joins TRBV13 to TRBJ2-7; D ambiguous. The CDR3 extends over 14 amino acids. Trimming shortened V by 5 bases and J by 4 bases, and 15 bases separated the two germline ends. Germline CDR1 reads PRHDT; CDR2 reads FYEKMQ (reference sequence). The CDR3 nucleotides read TGTGCCAGCAGCCAAGCCGAATTGAGGTACGAGCAGTACTTC. The encoded protein is CASSQAELRYEQYF.

This chain uses TRBV5-6 with TRBJ2-5; 7 bases map to TRBD1. The J call may be in error: the DNA end matches TRBJ2-7 better. Germline CDR1 is SGHDT and CDR2 is YYEEEE. The CDR3 consists of 15 residues. The CDR3 region is CASSLDGTTGREQYF. Here the CDR3 DNA reads TGTGCCAGCAGCTTGGACGGCACGACAGGGCGCGAGCAGTACTTC.

This clone came up a few times. A far larger clone lies a single base away; this is likely a read error. The chain links TRBV9 to TRBJ2-5; TRBD1 agrees at 9 bases. The DNA matches TRBJ2-7 better at its end, which makes the J call doubtful. CDR1 SGDLS and CDR2 YYNGEE come from the germline V gene. This CDR3 has 14 amino acids. Written as DNA, the CDR3 is TGTGCCAGCAGCCCCGGACAGGGGACGTACGAGCAGTACTTC. Amino acid sequence: CASSPGQGTYEQYF.

This clone was found a few times. The chain links TRBV13 to TRBJ1-1; D unresolved. Trimming left V 3 bases short and J 7 bases short, with 9 bases between. Germline loops: CDR1 PRHDT, CDR2 FYEKMQ (reference sequence). There are 12 residues in the CDR3. CDR3 coding DNA: TGTGCCAGCAGCTTGAGAGGGAATGAAGCTTTCTTT. Translation: CASSLRGNEAFF.

This chain connects TRBV14 to TRBJ2-2, with TRBD1 identical over 7 bases. V lost 3 bases to trimming and J lost 2 bases; unmatched junction nucleotides: 9. CDR1 SGHDN and CDR2 FVKESK come from the germline V gene. This CDR3 has 17 residues. The CDR3: CASSHPTQGVNTGELFF. The CDR3 DNA reads as TGTGCCAGCAGCCATCCTACCCAGGGGGTTAACACCGGGGAGCTGTTTTTT.

This clone was found a few times. Since a far larger clone is one base different, this is likely a read error. The chain links TRBV4-2 to TRBJ1-2; D remains unclear. The CDR3 covers 16 residues. V lost 0 bases to trimming and J lost 0 bases, with 11 bases between them. Germline loops: CDR1 LGHNA, CDR2 YNFKEQ. This CDR3 reads CASSQDSGVSNYGYTF. As DNA, the CDR3 is TGTGCCAGCAGCCAAGATAGCGGGGTTTCTAACTATGGCTACACCTTC.

J is TRBJ1-2 and V is TRBV2, with a tentative D call TRBD1 (5 bases). Trimming pared 8 bases from V and 7 bases from J, leaving 17 bases between. Germline loops: CDR1 SNHLY, CDR2 FYNNEI. CDR3 length: 13 residues. Here the CDR3 DNA reads TGTGCCAGCTCGGCGTCAGGGTTGGTTGGCTACACCTTC. Translating it yields CASSASGLVGYTF.

At least ten counts were recorded for this clone. The CDR3 end shows no conserved phenylalanine or tryptophan, and so a read error is likely. The limits of the CDR3 on the DNA are not certain, so only TCRdb's listed CDR3 is given. This chain joins TRBV7-5 and TRBJ2-7; the table's D call TRBD1 went unverified against the DNA. TRBV7-5 is labeled a pseudogene. Inclusive of both ends, the CDR3 amounts to 10 amino acids. CDR3 amino acids: CARSLVRTRE.

This clone is deemed medium-sized. This chain joins TRBV28 and TRBJ1-1; 7 bases match TRBD1. V lost 1 base, J lost 10 bases, and 6 bases stayed unmatched. The germline V gene encodes CDR1 MDHEN and CDR2 SYDVKM. This CDR3 spans 13 amino acids. The CDR3, as DNA: TGTGCCAGCAGTTTATCAGGGGGTGGGATAGCTTTCTTT. This encodes CASSLSGGGIAFF.